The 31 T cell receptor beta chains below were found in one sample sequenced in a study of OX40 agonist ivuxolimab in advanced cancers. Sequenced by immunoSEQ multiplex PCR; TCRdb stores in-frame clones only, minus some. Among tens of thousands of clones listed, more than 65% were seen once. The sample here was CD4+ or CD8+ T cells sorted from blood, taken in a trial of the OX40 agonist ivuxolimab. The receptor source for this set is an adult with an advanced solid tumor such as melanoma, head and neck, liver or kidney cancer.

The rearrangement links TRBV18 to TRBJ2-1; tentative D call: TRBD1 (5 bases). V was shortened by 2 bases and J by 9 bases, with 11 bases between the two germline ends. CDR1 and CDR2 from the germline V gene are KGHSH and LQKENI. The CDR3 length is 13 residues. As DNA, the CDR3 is TGTGCCAGCTCACCAAAGGGGTCCGGTGAGCAGTTCTTC. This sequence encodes CASSPKGSGEQFF.

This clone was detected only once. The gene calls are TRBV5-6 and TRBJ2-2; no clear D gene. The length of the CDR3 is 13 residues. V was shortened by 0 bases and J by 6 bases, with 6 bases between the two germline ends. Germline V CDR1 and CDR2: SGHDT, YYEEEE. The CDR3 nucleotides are TGTGCCAGCAGCTTGGTAGGGTCCGGGGAGCTGTTTTTT. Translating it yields CASSLVGSGELFF.

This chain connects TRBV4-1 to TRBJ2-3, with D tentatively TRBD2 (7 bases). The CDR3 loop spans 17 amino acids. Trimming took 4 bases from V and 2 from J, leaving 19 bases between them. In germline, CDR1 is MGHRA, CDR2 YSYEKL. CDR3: CASSLYVRGANTDTQYF. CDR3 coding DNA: TGCGCCAGCAGCCTCTACGTACGGGGGGCGAACACAGATACGCAGTATTTT.

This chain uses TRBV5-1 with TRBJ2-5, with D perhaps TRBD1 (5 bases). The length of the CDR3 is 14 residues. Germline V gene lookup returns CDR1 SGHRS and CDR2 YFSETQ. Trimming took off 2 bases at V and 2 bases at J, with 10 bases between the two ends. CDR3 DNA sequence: TGCGCCAGCAGCTTTCTTGACAGACAAGAGACCCAGTACTTC. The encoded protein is CASSFLDRQETQYF.

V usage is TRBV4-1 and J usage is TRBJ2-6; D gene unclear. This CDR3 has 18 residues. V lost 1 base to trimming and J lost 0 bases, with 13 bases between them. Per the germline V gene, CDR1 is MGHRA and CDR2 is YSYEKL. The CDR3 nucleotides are TGCGCCAGCAGCCAAGTGGGCAGACATTTCTCTGGGGCCAACGTCCTGACTTTC. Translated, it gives CASSQVGRHFSGANVLTF.

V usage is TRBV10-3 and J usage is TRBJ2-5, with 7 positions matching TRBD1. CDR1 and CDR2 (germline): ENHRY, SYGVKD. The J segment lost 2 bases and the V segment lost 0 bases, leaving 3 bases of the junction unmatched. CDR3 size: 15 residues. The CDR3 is CAISESDRKQETQYF. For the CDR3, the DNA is TGTGCCATCAGTGAGTCGGACAGGAAGCAAGAGACCCAGTACTTC.

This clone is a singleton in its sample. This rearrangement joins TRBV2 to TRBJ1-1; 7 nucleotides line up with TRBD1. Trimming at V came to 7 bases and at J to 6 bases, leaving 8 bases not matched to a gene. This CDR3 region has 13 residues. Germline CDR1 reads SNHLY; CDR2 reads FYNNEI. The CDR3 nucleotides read TGTGCCAGCACTAACGACAGGGAGGCTGAAGCTTTCTTT. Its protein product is CASTNDREAEAFF.

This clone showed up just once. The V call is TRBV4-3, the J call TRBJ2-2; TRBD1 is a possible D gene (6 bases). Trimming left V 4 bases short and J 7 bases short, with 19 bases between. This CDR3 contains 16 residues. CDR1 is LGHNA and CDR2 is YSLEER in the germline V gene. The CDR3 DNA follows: TGCGCCAGCAGCCCCAGGCAGGGGAATGTCGGCGGGGAGCTGTTTTTT. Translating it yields CASSPRQGNVGGELFF.

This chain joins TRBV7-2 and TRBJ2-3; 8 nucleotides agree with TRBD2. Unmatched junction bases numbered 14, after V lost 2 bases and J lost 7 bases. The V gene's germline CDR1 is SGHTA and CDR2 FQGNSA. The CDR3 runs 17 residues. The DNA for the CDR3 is TGTGCCAGCAGCTTACTGAGTCCGGGACTAGTACATCATACGCAGTATTTT. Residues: CASSLLSPGLVHHTQYF.

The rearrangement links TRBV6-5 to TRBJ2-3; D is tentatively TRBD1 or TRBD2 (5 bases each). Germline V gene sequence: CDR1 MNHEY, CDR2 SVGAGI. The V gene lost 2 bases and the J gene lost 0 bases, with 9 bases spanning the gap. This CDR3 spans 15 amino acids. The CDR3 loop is CASSYGGPSTDTQYF. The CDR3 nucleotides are TGTGCCAGCAGTTACGGGGGTCCAAGCACAGATACGCAGTATTTT.

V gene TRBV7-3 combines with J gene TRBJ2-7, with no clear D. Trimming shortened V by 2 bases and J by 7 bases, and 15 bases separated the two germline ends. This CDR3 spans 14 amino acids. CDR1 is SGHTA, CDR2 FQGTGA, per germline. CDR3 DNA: TGTGCCAGCAGCTTATCGGCTACCACCGGGGAGCAGTACTTC. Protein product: CASSLSATTGEQYF.

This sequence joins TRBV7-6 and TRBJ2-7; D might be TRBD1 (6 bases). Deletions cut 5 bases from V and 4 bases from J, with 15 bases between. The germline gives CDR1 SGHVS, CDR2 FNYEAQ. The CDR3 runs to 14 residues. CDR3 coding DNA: TGTGCCAGCAGCCCTGGGGGCACCAGGTACGAGCAGTACTTC. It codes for CASSPGGTRYEQYF.

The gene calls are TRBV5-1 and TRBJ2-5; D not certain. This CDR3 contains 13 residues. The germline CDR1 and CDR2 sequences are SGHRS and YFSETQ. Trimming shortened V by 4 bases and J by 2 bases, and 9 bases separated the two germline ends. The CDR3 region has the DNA TGCGCCAGCAGCCCAGTAGGGCAAGAGACCCAGTACTTC. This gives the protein CASSPVGQETQYF. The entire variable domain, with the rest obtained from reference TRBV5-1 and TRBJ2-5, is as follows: KAGVTQTPRYLIKTRGQQVTLSCSPISGHRSVSWYQQTPGQGLQFLFEYFSETQRNKGNFPGRFSGRQFSNSRSEMNVSTLELGDSALYLCASSPVGQETQYFGPGTRLLVL.

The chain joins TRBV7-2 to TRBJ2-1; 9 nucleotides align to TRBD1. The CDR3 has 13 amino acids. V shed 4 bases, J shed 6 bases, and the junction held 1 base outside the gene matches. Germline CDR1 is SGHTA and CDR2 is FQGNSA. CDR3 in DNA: TGTGCCAGCAGCTCGGACAGGGGCAATGAGCAGTTCTTC. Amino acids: CASSSDRGNEQFF.

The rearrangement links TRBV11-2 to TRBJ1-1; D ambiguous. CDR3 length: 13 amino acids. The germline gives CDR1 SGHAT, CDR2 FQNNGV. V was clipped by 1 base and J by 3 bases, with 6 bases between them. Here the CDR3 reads CASSLVRYTEAFF. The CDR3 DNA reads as TGTGCCAGCAGCTTAGTTAGGTACACTGAAGCTTTCTTT.

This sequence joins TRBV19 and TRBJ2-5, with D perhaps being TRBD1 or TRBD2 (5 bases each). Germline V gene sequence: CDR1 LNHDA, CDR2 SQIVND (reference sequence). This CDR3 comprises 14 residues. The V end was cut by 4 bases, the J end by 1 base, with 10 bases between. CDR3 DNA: TGTGCCAGTAGTACGGGACGGTTCCAAGAGACCCAGTACTTC. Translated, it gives CASSTGRFQETQYF.

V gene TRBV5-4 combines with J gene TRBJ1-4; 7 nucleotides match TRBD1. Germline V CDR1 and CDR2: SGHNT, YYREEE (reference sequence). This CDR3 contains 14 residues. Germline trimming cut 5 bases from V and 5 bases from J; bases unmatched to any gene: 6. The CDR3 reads CASRPDRANEKLFF. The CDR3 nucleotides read TGTGCCAGCAGACCTGACAGGGCAAATGAAAAACTGTTTTTT. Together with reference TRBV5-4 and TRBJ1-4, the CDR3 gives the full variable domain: ETGVTQSPTHLIKTRGQQVTLRCSSQSGHNTVSWYQQALGQGPQFIFQYYREEENGRGNFPPRFSGLQFPNYSSELNVNALELDDSALYLCASRPDRANEKLFFGSGTQLSVL.

The DNA for the CDR3 is TGTGCCAGCAGTCCAGACAGGGACTATGGCTACACCTTC. This encodes CASSPDRDYGYTF. The chain joins TRBV5-6 to TRBJ1-2, with 7 nucleotides matching TRBD1. V lost 5 bases to trimming and J lost 3 bases; unmatched junction nucleotides: 4. This CDR3 comprises 13 residues. The V gene's germline CDR1 is SGHDT and CDR2 YYEEEE.

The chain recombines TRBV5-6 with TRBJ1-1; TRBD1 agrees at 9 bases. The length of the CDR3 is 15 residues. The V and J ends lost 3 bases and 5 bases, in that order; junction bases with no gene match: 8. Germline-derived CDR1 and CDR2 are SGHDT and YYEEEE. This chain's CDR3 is CASSSPGQGTTEAFF. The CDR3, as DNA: TGTGCCAGCAGCTCCCCGGGACAGGGTACAACTGAAGCTTTCTTT.

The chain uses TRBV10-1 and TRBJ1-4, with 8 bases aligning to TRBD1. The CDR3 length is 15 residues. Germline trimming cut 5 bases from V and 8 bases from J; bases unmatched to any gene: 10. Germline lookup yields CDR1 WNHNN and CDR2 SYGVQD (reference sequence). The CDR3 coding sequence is TGCGCCAGCAGTTCCGGACAGGGTAATTGGGAAAAACTGTTTTTT. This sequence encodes CASSSGQGNWEKLFF.

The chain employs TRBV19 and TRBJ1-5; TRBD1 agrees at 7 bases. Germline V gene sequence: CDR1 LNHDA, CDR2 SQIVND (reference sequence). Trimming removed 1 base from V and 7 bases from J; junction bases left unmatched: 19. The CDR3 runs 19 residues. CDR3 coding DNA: TGTGCCAGTAGTATAGGTTGGTCGACAGGGACGGTTGGTAGCCAGCCCCAGCATTTT. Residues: CASSIGWSTGTVGSQPQHF.

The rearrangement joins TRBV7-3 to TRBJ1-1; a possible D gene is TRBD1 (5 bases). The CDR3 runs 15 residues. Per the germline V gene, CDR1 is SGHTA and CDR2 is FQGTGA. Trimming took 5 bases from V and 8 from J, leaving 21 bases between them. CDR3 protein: CASSPHGGRETEAFF. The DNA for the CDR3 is TGTGCCAGCAGCCCTCATGGGGGACGCGAGACCGAAGCTTTCTTT.

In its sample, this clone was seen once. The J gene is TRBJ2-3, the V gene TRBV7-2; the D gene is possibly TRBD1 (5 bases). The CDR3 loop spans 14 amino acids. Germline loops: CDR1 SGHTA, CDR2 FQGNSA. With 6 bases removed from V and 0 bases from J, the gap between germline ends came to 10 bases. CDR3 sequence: CASRLRQSTDTQYF. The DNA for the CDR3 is TGTGCCAGCAGACTAAGACAGAGCACAGATACGCAGTATTTT.

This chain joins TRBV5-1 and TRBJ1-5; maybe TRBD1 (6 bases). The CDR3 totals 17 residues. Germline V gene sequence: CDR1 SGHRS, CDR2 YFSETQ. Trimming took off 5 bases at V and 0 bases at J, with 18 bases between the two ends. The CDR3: CASRSHPRGHSNQPQHF. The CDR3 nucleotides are TGCGCCAGCAGGTCCCACCCCCGGGGACATAGCAATCAGCCCCAGCATTTT.

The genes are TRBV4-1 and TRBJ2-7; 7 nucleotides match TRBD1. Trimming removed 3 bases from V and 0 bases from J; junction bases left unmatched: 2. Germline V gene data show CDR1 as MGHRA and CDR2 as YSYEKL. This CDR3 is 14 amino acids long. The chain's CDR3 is CASSQTGSSYEQYF. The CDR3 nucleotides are TGCGCCAGCAGCCAGACAGGGAGCTCCTACGAGCAGTACTTC.

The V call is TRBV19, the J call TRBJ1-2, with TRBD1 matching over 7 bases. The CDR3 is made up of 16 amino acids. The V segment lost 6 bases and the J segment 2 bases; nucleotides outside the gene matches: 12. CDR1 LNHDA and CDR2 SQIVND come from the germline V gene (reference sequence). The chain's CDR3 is CASSSSWDRLNYGYTF. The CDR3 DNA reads TGTGCCAGTAGCTCGAGTTGGGACAGACTAAACTATGGCTACACCTTC.

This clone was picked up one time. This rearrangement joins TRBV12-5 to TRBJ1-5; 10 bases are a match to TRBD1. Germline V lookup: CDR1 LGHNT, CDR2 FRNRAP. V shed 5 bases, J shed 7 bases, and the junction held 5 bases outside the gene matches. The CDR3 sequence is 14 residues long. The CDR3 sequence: CASGPGTGAQPQHF. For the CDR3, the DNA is TGTGCTAGTGGTCCAGGGACAGGGGCACAGCCCCAGCATTTT. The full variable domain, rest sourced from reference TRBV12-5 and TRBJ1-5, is DARVTQTPRHKVTEMGQEVTMRCQPILGHNTVFWYRQTMMQGLELLAYFRNRAPLDDSGMPKDRFSAEMPDATLATLKIQPSEPRDSAVYFCASGPGTGAQPQHFGDGTRLSIL.

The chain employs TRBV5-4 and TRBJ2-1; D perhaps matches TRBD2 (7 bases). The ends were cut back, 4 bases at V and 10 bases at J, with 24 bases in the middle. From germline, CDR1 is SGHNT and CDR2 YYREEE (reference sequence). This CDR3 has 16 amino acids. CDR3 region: CASSPAGAYGRGEQFF. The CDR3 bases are TGTGCCAGCAGCCCTGCGGGGGCGTACGGCCGAGGGGAGCAGTTCTTC.

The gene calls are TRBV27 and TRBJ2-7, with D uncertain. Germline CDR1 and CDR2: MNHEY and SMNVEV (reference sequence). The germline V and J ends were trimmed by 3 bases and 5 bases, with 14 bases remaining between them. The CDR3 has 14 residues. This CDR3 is CASSLDGVRNEQYF. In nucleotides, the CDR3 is TGTGCCAGCAGTTTGGACGGAGTGCGCAACGAGCAGTACTTC.

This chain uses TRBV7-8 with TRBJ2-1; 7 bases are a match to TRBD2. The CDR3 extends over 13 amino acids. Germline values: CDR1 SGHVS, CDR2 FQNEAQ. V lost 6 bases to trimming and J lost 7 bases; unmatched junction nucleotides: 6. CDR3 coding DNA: TGTGCCAGCAGAGGACCAGCGGGGAATGAGCAGTTCTTC. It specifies CASRGPAGNEQFF.

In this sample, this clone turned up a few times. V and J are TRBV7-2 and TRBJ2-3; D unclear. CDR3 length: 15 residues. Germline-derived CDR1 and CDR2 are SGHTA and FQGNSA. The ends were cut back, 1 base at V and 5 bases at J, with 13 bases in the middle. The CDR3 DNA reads TGTGCCAGCAGCTTAGTCACGCCCGGCCGAGATACGCAGTATTTT. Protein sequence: CASSLVTPGRDTQYF.